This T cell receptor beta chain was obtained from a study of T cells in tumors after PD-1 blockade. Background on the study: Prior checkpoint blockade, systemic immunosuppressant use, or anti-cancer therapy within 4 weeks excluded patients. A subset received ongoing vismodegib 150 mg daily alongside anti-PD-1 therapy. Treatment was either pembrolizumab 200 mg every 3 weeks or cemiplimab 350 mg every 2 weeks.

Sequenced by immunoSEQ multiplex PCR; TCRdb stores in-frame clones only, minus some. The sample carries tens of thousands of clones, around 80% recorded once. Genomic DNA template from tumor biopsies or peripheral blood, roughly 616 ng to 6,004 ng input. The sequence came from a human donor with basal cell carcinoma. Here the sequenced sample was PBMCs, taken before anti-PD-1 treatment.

For the CDR3, the DNA is TGTGCCAGCAGCTTGACAGGGAGCTCCTACAATGAGCAGTTCTTC. It is translated as CASSLTGSSYNEQFF. The chain has TRBV7-3 and TRBJ2-1; 7 positions match TRBD1. CDR3 length equals 15 residues. Germline CDR1 and CDR2: SGHTA and FQGTGA. The V segment lost 3 bases and the J segment 0 bases; nucleotides outside the gene matches: 2.